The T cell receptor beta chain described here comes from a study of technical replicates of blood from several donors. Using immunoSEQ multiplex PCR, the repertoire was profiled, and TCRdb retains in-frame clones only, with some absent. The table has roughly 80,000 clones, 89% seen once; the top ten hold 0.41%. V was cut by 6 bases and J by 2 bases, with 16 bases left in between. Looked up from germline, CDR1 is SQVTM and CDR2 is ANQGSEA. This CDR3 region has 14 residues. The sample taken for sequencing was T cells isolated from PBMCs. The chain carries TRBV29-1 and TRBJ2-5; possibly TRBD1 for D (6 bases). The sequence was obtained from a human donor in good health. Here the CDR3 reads CSVHSWGLQETQYF. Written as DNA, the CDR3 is TGCAGCGTCCATTCCTGGGGGCTACAAGAGACCCAGTACTTC.